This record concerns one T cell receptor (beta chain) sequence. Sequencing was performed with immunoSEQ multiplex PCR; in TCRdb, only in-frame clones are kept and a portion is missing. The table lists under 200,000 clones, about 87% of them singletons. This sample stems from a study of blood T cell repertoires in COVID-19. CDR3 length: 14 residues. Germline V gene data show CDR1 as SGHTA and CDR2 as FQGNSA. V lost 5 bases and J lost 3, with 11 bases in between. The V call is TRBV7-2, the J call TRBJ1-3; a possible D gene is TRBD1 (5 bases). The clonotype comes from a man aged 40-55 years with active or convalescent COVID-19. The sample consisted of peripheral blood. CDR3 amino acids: CASSPQGGGNTIYF. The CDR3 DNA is TGTGCCAGCAGCCCCCAGGGAGGTGGAAACACCATATATTTT.